The next 24 T cell receptor beta chains were all read from a single sample in a study of cytomegalovirus exposure and HLA in healthy donors. 60 Vbeta and 13 Jbeta primers were used in PCR. The assay was immunoSEQ multiplex PCR, and TCRdb's table has in-frame clones only and misses some. This sample has 110,000 to 150,000 clones, with 75% to 90% found just once. The sequencing input was PBMCs. The receptors stem from a female donor in good health and CMV-seronegative.

The table lists this clone with a count of one. The V gene is TRBV19, the J gene TRBJ1-5; TRBD1 is a possible D gene (6 bases). The CDR3 runs 13 residues. V was pared by 8 bases and J by 2 bases, with 10 bases between. The V gene's germline CDR1 is LNHDA and CDR2 SQIVND (reference sequence). CDR3 sequence: CASRRGRNQPQHF. CDR3 nucleotides: TGTGCCAGTCGCAGGGGTCGCAATCAGCCCCAGCATTTT.

This sequence joins TRBV2 and TRBJ2-5, with D perhaps matching TRBD1 (6 bases). V lost 5 bases and J lost 5, with 15 bases in between. The CDR3 extends over 14 amino acids. Germline assignment: CDR1 SNHLY and CDR2 FYNNEI. CDR3 amino acids: CASSPGLTGETQYF. The CDR3 coding sequence is TGTGCCAGCAGTCCCGGTTTAACAGGGGAGACCCAGTACTTC.

This clone was recorded a few times. The chain has TRBV7-9 and TRBJ2-1; 11 nucleotides match TRBD2. Trimming at V came to 6 bases and at J to 8 bases, leaving 9 bases not matched to a gene. The CDR3 runs to 15 residues. Looked up from germline, CDR1 is SEHNR and CDR2 is FQNEAQ (reference sequence). The CDR3 protein is CASSSLAGVGYEQFF. Here the CDR3 DNA reads TGTGCCAGCAGTTCACTAGCGGGAGTAGGCTATGAGCAGTTCTTC.

CDR3 in DNA: TGTGCCAGTAGTGGGCAGGGTAACCCTCTCTCTGGGGCCAACGTCCTGACTTTC. Its protein is CASSGQGNPLSGANVLTF. V and J are TRBV19 and TRBJ2-6; D possibly corresponds to TRBD1 (5 bases). The ends were cut back, 5 bases at V and 0 bases at J, with 17 bases in the middle. In germline, CDR1 is LNHDA, CDR2 SQIVND (reference sequence). CDR3 length: 18 residues. The variable domain in full, completed from reference TRBV19 and TRBJ2-6, reads DGGITQSPKYLFRKEGQNVTLSCEQNLNHDAMYWYRQDPGQGLRLIYYSQIVNDFQKGDIAEGYSVSREKKESFPLTVTSAQKNPTAFYLCASSGQGNPLSGANVLTFGAGSRLTVL.

This sequence joins TRBV14 and TRBJ2-5, with TRBD1 as a possible D gene (6 bases). The CDR3 has 17 amino acids. Germline V CDR1 and CDR2: SGHDN, FVKESK. V lost 2 bases and J 0 bases, leaving 16 bases between the germline ends. In DNA, the CDR3 is TGTGCCAGCAGCCAAATGGGGGCGGAGACTTACCAAGAGACCCAGTACTTC. It is translated as CASSQMGAETYQETQYF.

Details on this clone: Given the absence of the conserved phenylalanine or tryptophan at the CDR3 end, a read error is likely. The chain employs TRBV5-6 and TRBJ1-2; 7 bases agree with TRBD1. The junction had 5 bases not matched to a gene; V was cut back by 5 bases and J by 4 bases. The germline CDR1 and CDR2 sequences are SGHDT and YYEEEE. The CDR3 has 13 amino acids. CDR3 bases: TGTGCCAGCAGTGACAGGGTCCTCTATGGCTACACCGTC. This codes for CASSDRVLYGYTV.

The rearrangement uses TRBV2 and TRBJ2-3; 7 bases fit TRBD2. Germline loops: CDR1 SNHLY, CDR2 FYNNEI. After removal of 1 base from V and 1 base from J, the junction contained 2 bases not matched to a gene. The CDR3 totals 15 residues. CDR3 sequence: CASSEGLAGTDTQYF. As DNA, the CDR3 is TGTGCCAGCAGTGAAGGGCTAGCGGGCACAGATACGCAGTATTTT.

The chain couples TRBV2 to TRBJ2-3; 9 nucleotides match TRBD1. This CDR3 region has 14 residues. Germline lookup yields CDR1 SNHLY and CDR2 FYNNEI. After removal of 5 bases from V and 6 bases from J, the junction contained 6 bases not matched to a gene. The CDR3 is CASSQQGASDTQYF. Here the CDR3 DNA reads TGTGCCAGCAGTCAACAGGGGGCATCGGATACGCAGTATTTT. Full variable domain (missing parts from reference TRBV2 and TRBJ2-3): EPEVTQTPSHQVTQMGQEVILRCVPISNHLYFYWYRQILGQKVEFLVSFYNNEISEKSEIFDDQFSVERPDGSNFTLKIRSTKLEDSAMYFCASSQQGASDTQYFGPGTRLTVL.

This chain links TRBV19 with TRBJ1-5; TRBD1 matches at 9 bases. The ends lost 5 bases at V and 7 bases at J; junction bases unmatched: 12. Per germline, CDR1 LNHDA and CDR2 SQIVND (reference sequence). This CDR3 has 16 residues. CDR3 sequence: CASSYYLGQGNQPQHF. The CDR3 DNA reads as TGTGCCAGTAGTTATTACCTGGGACAGGGAAACCAGCCCCAGCATTTT. Full variable domain (rest looked up from reference TRBV19 and TRBJ1-5): DGGITQSPKYLFRKEGQNVTLSCEQNLNHDAMYWYRQDPGQGLRLIYYSQIVNDFQKGDIAEGYSVSREKKESFPLTVTSAQKNPTAFYLCASSYYLGQGNQPQHFGDGTRLSIL.

This sequence joins TRBV19 and TRBJ1-1; D is unresolved. This CDR3 spans 14 amino acids. The germline V gene encodes CDR1 LNHDA and CDR2 SQIVND (reference sequence). Between the trimmed V and J ends, which lost 3 bases and 1 base, there was a span of 9 bases. The CDR3 reads CASSIFIKNTEAFF. CDR3 nucleotide sequence: TGTGCCAGTAGTATCTTTATTAAGAACACTGAAGCTTTCTTT.

The J gene is TRBJ2-5, the V gene TRBV5-1; 10 nucleotides match TRBD1. Germline V gene sequence: CDR1 SGHRS, CDR2 YFSETQ. The CDR3 is 15 residues long. The J segment lost 3 bases and the V segment lost 3 bases, leaving 5 bases of the junction unmatched. The CDR3 spells CASSWSTGGEETQYF. The DNA for the CDR3 is TGCGCCAGCAGCTGGTCGACAGGGGGCGAAGAGACCCAGTACTTC. Using reference TRBV5-1 and TRBJ2-5 for the parts outside the CDR3, the full variable domain is KAGVTQTPRYLIKTRGQQVTLSCSPISGHRSVSWYQQTPGQGLQFLFEYFSETQRNKGNFPGRFSGRQFSNSRSEMNVSTLELGDSALYLCASSWSTGGEETQYFGPGTRLLVL.

The chain links TRBV11-2 to TRBJ1-2, with a weak D call TRBD1 (6 bases). V dropped 6 bases and J dropped 6 bases, with 17 bases sitting between them. The CDR3 has 14 residues. Germline V lookup: CDR1 SGHAT, CDR2 FQNNGV. The CDR3 bases are TGTGCCAGCAGTGGGGTAGGGGGTTTGGATGGCTACACCTTC. Its protein is CASSGVGGLDGYTF. Using reference TRBV11-2 and TRBJ1-2 for the parts outside the CDR3, the full variable domain is EAGVAQSPRYKIIEKRQSVAFWCNPISGHATLYWYQQILGQGPKLLIQFQNNGVVDDSQLPKDRFSAERLKGVDSTLKIQPAKLEDSAVYLCASSGVGGLDGYTFGSGTRLTVV.

The chain combines TRBV9 with TRBJ2-1; D uncertain. Germline V gene lookup returns CDR1 SGDLS and CDR2 YYNGEE. The CDR3 spans 12 residues. V shed 3 bases and J shed 5 bases, with 6 bases lying between them. The CDR3 bases are TGTGCCAGCAGCGCGCTAAACAATGAGCAGTTCTTC. Translation: CASSALNNEQFF.

The V and J genes are TRBV6-5 and TRBJ2-3; TRBD2 aligns across 8 bases. Unmatched junction bases numbered 2, after V lost 2 bases and J lost 1 base. Germline V CDR1 and CDR2: MNHEY, SVGAGI. This CDR3 contains 15 residues. CDR3 residues: CASSYPTSGTDTQYF. The CDR3 nucleotides are TGTGCCAGCAGTTACCCGACTAGCGGCACAGATACGCAGTATTTT.

This chain links TRBV27 with TRBJ2-1; 10 bases align to TRBD2. Per the germline V gene, CDR1 is MNHEY and CDR2 is SMNVEV (reference sequence). The CDR3 totals 18 residues. Germline trimming cut 4 bases from V and 2 bases from J; bases unmatched to any gene: 11. The DNA for the CDR3 is TGTGCCAGCAGTTCAATAGGGACTAGCGACCCGACCTACAATGAGCAGTTCTTC. Encoded protein: CASSSIGTSDPTYNEQFF.

This rearrangement joins TRBV9 to TRBJ2-2; D gene ambiguous. From germline, CDR1 is SGDLS and CDR2 YYNGEE. The CDR3 consists of 16 residues. Trimming removed 6 bases from V and 3 bases from J, with 18 bases in between. CDR3 sequence reads: CASTITPLVDTGELFF. CDR3 DNA sequence: TGTGCCAGCACCATCACCCCCCTGGTAGACACCGGGGAGCTGTTTTTT.

This chain links TRBV2 with TRBJ2-7, with a weak D call TRBD1 (6 bases). V was clipped by 7 bases and J by 3 bases, with 13 bases between them. The CDR3 sequence is 13 residues long. The germline V gene encodes CDR1 SNHLY and CDR2 FYNNEI. The CDR3 loop is CASNRDLVYEQYF. The CDR3 coding sequence is TGTGCCAGCAACAGGGACCTCGTCTACGAGCAGTACTTC.

The CDR3 coding sequence is TGTGCCAGTAGTATAGGCCCAAGAGGCACTGAAGCTTTCTTT. Protein: CASSIGPRGTEAFF. The V and J genes are TRBV19 and TRBJ1-1; the D is unclear. CDR1 and CDR2 (germline): LNHDA, SQIVND (reference sequence). The CDR3 contains 14 residues. Trimming took 1 base from V and 4 from J, leaving 10 bases between them. Full variable domain (outside the CDR3, taken from reference TRBV19 and TRBJ1-1): DGGITQSPKYLFRKEGQNVTLSCEQNLNHDAMYWYRQDPGQGLRLIYYSQIVNDFQKGDIAEGYSVSREKKESFPLTVTSAQKNPTAFYLCASSIGPRGTEAFFGQGTRLTVV.

Comments on this clone: Without the conserved terminal phenylalanine or tryptophan, this CDR3 likely stems from a read error. The chain combines TRBV29-1 with TRBJ2-2, with D maybe TRBD1 (6 bases). V shed 5 bases and J shed 8 bases, with 15 bases lying between them. CDR1 and CDR2 from the germline V gene are SQVTM and ANQGSEA. This CDR3 contains 13 residues. The CDR3 reads CSVSGQTSGELFV. The CDR3 region has the DNA TGCAGCGTTAGCGGACAGACATCTGGGGAGCTGTTTGTT.

The V and J genes are TRBV7-8 and TRBJ2-3, with TRBD2 identical over 12 bases. V dropped 5 bases and J dropped 5; count of bases not matched to a gene: 8. The length of the CDR3 is 16 residues. The germline V gene has CDR1 SGHVS and CDR2 FQNEAQ. The CDR3 sequence: CASSTTSGSGRDTQYF. In DNA, the CDR3 is TGTGCCAGCAGCACGACTAGCGGGAGTGGAAGAGATACGCAGTATTTT.

The gene calls are TRBV14 and TRBJ1-1; D gene unclear. The germline CDR1 and CDR2 sequences are SGHDN and FVKESK. The CDR3 is made up of 15 amino acids. The V gene lost 0 bases and the J gene lost 1 base, with 9 bases spanning the gap. The CDR3 sequence is CASSQDGRPNTEAFF. CDR3 DNA: TGTGCCAGCAGCCAAGACGGCAGGCCGAACACTGAAGCTTTCTTT. The full variable domain, completed using reference TRBV14 and TRBJ1-1, is EAGVTQFPSHSVIEKGQTVTLRCDPISGHDNLYWYRRVMGKEIKFLLHFVKESKQDESGMPNNRFLAERTGGTYSTLKVQPAELEDSGVYFCASSQDGRPNTEAFFGQGTRLTVV.

The chain recombines TRBV5-4 with TRBJ2-3; no definite D call. The CDR3 sequence is 14 residues long. Germline values: CDR1 SGHNT, CDR2 YYREEE (reference sequence). Trimming shortened V by 4 bases and J by 1 base, and 10 bases separated the two germline ends. The CDR3 DNA reads as TGTGCCAGCAGCCCACTTCTCCGCACAGATACGCAGTATTTT. It encodes CASSPLLRTDTQYF. The whole variable domain, remainder taken from reference TRBV5-4 and TRBJ2-3, is ETGVTQSPTHLIKTRGQQVTLRCSSQSGHNTVSWYQQALGQGPQFIFQYYREEENGRGNFPPRFSGLQFPNYSSELNVNALELDDSALYLCASSPLLRTDTQYFGPGTRLTVL.

The chain joins TRBV21-1 to TRBJ1-4; TRBD1, as called in the table, went unchecked against the DNA. TRBV21-1 is deemed a pseudogene. The CDR3 spans 15 residues. In DNA form, the CDR3 reads TGTGCCAGCAGCAAGTCCGGGACAGGGTACGAAAAACTGTTTTTT. It encodes CASSKSGTGYEKLFF.

This clone was counted only a few times. This chain connects TRBV7-9 to TRBJ2-1; 8 bases fit TRBD1. Trimming cost V 5 bases and J 6 bases; bases outside gene matches: 6. Germline values: CDR1 SEHNR, CDR2 FQNEAQ (reference sequence). This CDR3 region has 14 residues. This CDR3 is CASSPPGQGNEQFF. CDR3 nucleotides: TGTGCCAGCAGCCCCCCCGGACAGGGCAATGAGCAGTTCTTC.